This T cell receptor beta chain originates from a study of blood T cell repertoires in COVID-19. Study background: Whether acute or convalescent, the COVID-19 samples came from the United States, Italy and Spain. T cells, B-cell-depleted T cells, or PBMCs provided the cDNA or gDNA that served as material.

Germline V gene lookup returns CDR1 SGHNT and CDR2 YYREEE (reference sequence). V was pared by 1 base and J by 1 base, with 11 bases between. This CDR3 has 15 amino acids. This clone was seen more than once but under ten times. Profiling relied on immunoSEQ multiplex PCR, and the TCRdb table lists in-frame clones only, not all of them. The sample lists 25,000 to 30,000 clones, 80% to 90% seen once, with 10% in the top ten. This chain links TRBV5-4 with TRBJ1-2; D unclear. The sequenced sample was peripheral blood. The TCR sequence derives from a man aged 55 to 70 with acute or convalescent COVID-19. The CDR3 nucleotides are TGTGCCAGCAGCTTGTTAACGGACTATAACTATGGCTACACCTTC. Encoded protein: CASSLLTDYNYGYTF.